This T cell receptor beta chain appears in the sequencing data of a study of T cells in Graves' hyperthyroidism and ophthalmopathy (dated by TCRdb to between 2017 and 2020). Turning to the overall study: Peripheral blood was collected at initial diagnosis, before any treatment. To identify TCR V-J signatures that set the groups apart, the researchers used a discovery cohort of about a hundred patients, made up of 43 with Graves' ophthalmopathy and around 58 with stable Graves' hyperthyroidism. Prospective prediction of ophthalmopathy was tested in an independent validation cohort consisting of some 19 hyperthyroidism patients and approximately 16 patients who later progressed to ophthalmopathy. The 95 to 100 discovery patients were randomly split 7:3 into training and test sets. In addition, the study compared T-cell repertoires in thyroid tissue and in blood from six Graves' hyperthyroidism patients. After blood sampling, hyperthyroidism patients were treated with methimazole at a starting dose of 30 mg daily, and ophthalmopathy patients were treated with high-dose intravenous methylprednisolone. The paper reports TCR Vbeta CDR3 sequencing of 135 peripheral blood samples: 43 ophthalmopathy, over 70 hyperthyroidism and 17 progressor patients. What the authors observed across the whole study: Ophthalmopathy was separated from stable hyperthyroidism by a 13 V-J signature model, with about 86% sensitivity and about 81% specificity obtained in cross-validation and 80%/75% obtained in testing. Sample size was not statistically predetermined, and investigators were not blinded to group allocation. During validation, the model predicted progression to ophthalmopathy a median of approximately 6 months ahead of onset, with roughly 65% sensitivity and roughly 72% specificity. Blood samples also contained most of the expanded thyroid clonotypes (frequency above 0.001), which suggests that blood repertoires may reflect thyroid immune responses.

The germline V gene (reference sequence) supplies CDR1 DFQATT and CDR2 SNEGSKA. Its CDR3 holds 13 amino acids, cysteine through phenylalanine. The read is trimmed to its CDR3 DNA, 39 bases read in frame from base 1. V lost 5 bases and J lost 9 bases; the stretch between them is 16 bases long. This clonotype was seen a few times. The specificity of this receptor is unknown. Nothing much larger sits one base from this clone, and base qualities are not available. The TCR beta CDR3 regions were amplified from the RNA transcripts. The TCR CDR3 was subjected to a first round of RT-PCR using the HTBI primer set and the Qiagen OneStep RT-PCR kit. Libraries were constructed in a second round of multiplex PCR, after which size selection and purification were carried out. Paired-end sequencing of the libraries was performed with 100 bp reads on an Illumina HiSeq2000. Turning to the authors' computational methods: SOAPnuke was used to process the raw data, throwing out any read that contained adapters or uncalled bases, had a mean Phred below 15, or lacked an exact constant-primer or identifier match. COPE v1.2.5 was used to merge high-quality paired reads, and clonotypes were defined as unique nucleotide sequences. Clonotypes were aligned to IMGT TRBV, TRBD and TRBJ reference segments using MiTCR v1.1. The analysis was restricted to V-J combinations with a frequency above 0.0001, which together covered just over 99% of the repertoires. A TCS score was defined as the ratio between F50 (clonal expansion) and ExV (chaos), using BLOSUM62-based TCRdist between CDR3 peptides within each V-J. Welch's t-statistics and random forest reduced 500 to 650 V-J features to 13, which were used in a naive Bayes classifier (R e1071). Using fastp trimming at Q25 and MiXCR clonotype assembly, TCRdb reanalyzed the public sequencing data and kept in-frame beta chains. Each entry is one CDR3 protein sequence, shown with its most common DNA and genes. For this entry, the V and J calls and clone size follow TCRdb and not the study's own pipeline. A total of 500,000 or so distinct CDR3 sequences appear in this sample, about 16% of them only once. Around 32% of the sample is in the top ten clones.

In the ophthalmopathy patients, disease was moderately to severely active, with a Clinical Activity Score of 3 or more, a NOSPECS grade of 4 or more, and a duration of less than 3 months. Any patient with an uncontrolled infection, another autoimmune disease, pregnancy or lactation was excluded. Diagnoses relied on clinical symptoms, serum thyroxine and TRAb, thyroid ultrasound and orbital computed tomography. PBMCs were isolated from more than 8 ml of fresh peripheral blood by Ficoll-Paque density gradient centrifugation. Total RNA was extracted with Trizol reagent, and quality was checked on an Agilent 2100 Bioanalyzer.

Sequencing was carried out using blood. This clonotype was sampled from a woman aged 25-40 years with Graves' ophthalmopathy. The sequence links TRBV20-1 to TRBJ2-2, with TRBD1 perhaps the D gene, on 7 matching bases. The CDR3 amino acid sequence is: CSAGAGQNRELFF. The DNA sequence follows: TGCAGTGCTGGGGCGGGACAGAACCGGGAGCTGTTTTTT.